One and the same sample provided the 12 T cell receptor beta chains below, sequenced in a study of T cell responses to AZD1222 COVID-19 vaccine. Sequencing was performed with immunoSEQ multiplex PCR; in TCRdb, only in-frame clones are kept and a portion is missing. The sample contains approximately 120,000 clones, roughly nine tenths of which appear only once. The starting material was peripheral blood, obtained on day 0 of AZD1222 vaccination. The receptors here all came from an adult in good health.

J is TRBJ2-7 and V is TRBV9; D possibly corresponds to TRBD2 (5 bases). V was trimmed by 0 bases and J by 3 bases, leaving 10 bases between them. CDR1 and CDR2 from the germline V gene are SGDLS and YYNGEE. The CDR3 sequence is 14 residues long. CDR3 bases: TGTGCCAGCAGCGTAGTTGAAGGGAGCTACGAGCAGTACTTC. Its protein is CASSVVEGSYEQYF.

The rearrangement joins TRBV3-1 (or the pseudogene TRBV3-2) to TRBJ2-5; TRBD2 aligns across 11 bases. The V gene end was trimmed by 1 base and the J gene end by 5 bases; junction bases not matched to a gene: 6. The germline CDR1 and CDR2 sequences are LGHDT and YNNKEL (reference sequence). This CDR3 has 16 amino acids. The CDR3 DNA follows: TGTGCCAGCAGCCAAGGACTAGCGGGATCGGGGGAGACCCAGTACTTC. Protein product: CASSQGLAGSGETQYF.

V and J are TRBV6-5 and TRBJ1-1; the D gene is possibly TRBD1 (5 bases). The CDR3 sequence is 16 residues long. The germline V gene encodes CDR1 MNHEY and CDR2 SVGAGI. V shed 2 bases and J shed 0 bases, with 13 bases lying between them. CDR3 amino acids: CASSYDGGGVNTEAFF. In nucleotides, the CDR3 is TGTGCCAGCAGTTACGACGGGGGAGGGGTGAACACTGAAGCTTTCTTT.

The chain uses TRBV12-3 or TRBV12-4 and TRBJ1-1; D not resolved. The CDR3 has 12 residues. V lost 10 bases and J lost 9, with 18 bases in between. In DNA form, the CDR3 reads TGTGCCACCTTAGGGCCAGGCGGCAAAGCTTTCTTT. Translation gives CATLGPGGKAFF.

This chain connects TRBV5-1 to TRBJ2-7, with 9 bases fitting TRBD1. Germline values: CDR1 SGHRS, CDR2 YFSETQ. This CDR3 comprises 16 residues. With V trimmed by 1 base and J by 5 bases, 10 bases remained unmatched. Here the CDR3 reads CASSLQPGQGFDEQYF. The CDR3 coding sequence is TGCGCCAGCAGCTTGCAGCCGGGACAGGGATTCGACGAGCAGTACTTC.

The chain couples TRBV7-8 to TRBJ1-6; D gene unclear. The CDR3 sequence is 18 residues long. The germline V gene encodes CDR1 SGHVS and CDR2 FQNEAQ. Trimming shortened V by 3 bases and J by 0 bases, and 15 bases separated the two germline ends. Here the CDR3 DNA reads TGTGCCAGCAGCTTGGAAAGGGTGTATGGCTCCTATAATTCACCCCTCCACTTT. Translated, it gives CASSLERVYGSYNSPLHF. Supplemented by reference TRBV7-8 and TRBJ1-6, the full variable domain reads GAGVSQSPRYKVAKRGQDVALRCDPISGHVSLFWYQQALGQGPEFLTYFQNEAQLDKSGLPSDRFFAERPEGSVSTLKIQRTQQEDSAVYLCASSLERVYGSYNSPLHFGNGTRLTVT.

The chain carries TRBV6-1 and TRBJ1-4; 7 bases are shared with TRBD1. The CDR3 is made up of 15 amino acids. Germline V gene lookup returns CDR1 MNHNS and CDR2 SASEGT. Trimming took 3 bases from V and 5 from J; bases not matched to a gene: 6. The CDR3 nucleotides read TGTGCCAGCAGTGAGGGAGACAGGGACAATGAAAAACTGTTTTTT. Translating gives CASSEGDRDNEKLFF.

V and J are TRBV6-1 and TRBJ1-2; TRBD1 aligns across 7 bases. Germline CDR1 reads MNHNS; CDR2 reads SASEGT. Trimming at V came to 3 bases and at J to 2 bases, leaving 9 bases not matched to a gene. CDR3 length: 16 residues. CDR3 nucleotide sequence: TGTGCCAGCAGTGAGAACAGGGGCTCCCCGAACTATGGCTACACCTTC. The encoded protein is CASSENRGSPNYGYTF.

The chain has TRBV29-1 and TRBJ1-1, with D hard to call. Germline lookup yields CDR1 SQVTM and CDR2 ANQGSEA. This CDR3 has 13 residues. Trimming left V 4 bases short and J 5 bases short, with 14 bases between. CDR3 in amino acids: CSVGSAVGTEAFF. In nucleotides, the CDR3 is TGCAGCGTTGGGTCAGCCGTAGGAACTGAAGCTTTCTTT. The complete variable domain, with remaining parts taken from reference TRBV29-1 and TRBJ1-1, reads SAVISQKPSRDICQRGTSLTIQCQVDSQVTMMFWYRQQPGQSLTLIATANQGSEATYESGFVIDKFPISRPNLTFSTLTVSNMSPEDSSIYLCSVGSAVGTEAFFGQGTRLTVV.

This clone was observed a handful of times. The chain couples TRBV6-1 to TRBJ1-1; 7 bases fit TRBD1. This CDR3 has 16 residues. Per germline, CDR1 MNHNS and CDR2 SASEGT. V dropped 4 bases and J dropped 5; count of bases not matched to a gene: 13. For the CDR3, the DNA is TGTGCCAGCAGTGGAGGTTGGGCAGGGGGAGAGACTGAAGCTTTCTTT. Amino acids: CASSGGWAGGETEAFF.

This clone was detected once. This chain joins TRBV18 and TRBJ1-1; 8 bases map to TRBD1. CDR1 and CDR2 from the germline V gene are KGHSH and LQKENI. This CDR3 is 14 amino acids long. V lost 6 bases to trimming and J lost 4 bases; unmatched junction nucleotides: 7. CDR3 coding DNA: TGTGCCAGCTCCGCCGGTCAGGGGGCCACTGAAGCTTTCTTT. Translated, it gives CASSAGQGATEAFF.

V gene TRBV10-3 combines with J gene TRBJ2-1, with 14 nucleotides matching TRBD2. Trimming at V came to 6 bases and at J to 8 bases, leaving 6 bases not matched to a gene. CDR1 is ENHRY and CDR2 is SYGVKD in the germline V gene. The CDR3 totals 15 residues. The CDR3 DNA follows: TGTGCCATCAGAACTGGACTAGCGGGAGGCGATGAGCAGTTCTTC. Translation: CAIRTGLAGGDEQFF.